This T cell receptor (beta chain) was found in a study of early T cells in non-severe SARS-CoV-2 infection. For the study at large: Sequencing used unsorted whole-blood bulk RNA, so chains lack pairing.

Deletions cut 6 bases from V and 7 bases from J, with 10 bases between. Germline values: CDR1 MDHEN, CDR2 SYDVKM. CDR3 length: 11 amino acids. Individual cDNA molecules received unique molecular identifiers. Each CDR3 protein is one row after TCRdb ran MiXCR on the 5' RACE reads. The repertoire has 95,000 to 150,000 distinct CDR3 sequences, about 16% of them found once; the top ten carry just over 20%. Broader study findings: A preference for anti-spike CD8 responses marked VDJdb matching, which missed private and CD4 specificities.

Only a few counts were recorded for this clonotype. What it binds is not known. The rearrangement links TRBV28 to TRBJ2-7; maybe TRBD1 (6 bases). The sequenced sample consisted of whole blood. The TCR comes from an adult who was a healthcare worker with PCR-confirmed SARS-CoV-2 infection or an uninfected control (not recorded which). CDR3 loop: CASRQGWEQYF. In DNA, the CDR3 is TGTGCCAGCAGACAGGGTTGGGAGCAGTACTTC.